This T cell receptor beta chain was sequenced for a study of T cell repertoires in ileal Crohn's disease. Study context: All patients had surgery for stricturing (around 60%) or penetrating (around 39%) disease. Study findings and constraints: Clonal expansions were more frequent in active smokers than non-smokers at surgery.

The CDR3 length is 16 residues. The ends were cut back, 2 bases at V and 0 bases at J, with 12 bases in the middle. In germline, CDR1 is SGHVS, CDR2 FQNEAQ. TCRB immunosequencing input was about 0.55 micrograms of biopsy DNA per sample. The repertoire was sequenced with immunoSEQ multiplex PCR; TCRdb's copy has only in-frame clones and lacks some. The repertoire has roughly 15,000 clones, 60% of them found once; the top ten carry 5.5% to 7%. In regard to this clone: Its antigen is as yet unknown.

This chain links TRBV7-8 with TRBJ2-3; unclear D gene. The sequenced sample was ileal tissue. The sequence was collected from an adult with Crohn's disease. The CDR3 loop reads CASSLSWSLSTDTQYF. DNA of the CDR3: TGTGCCAGCAGCTTATCGTGGAGTCTGAGCACAGATACGCAGTATTTT.